This T cell receptor (beta chain) was captured in a study of cytomegalovirus exposure and HLA in healthy donors. Study observations and caveats: The likely explanation for a cluster of highly shared sequence variants was sequencing artifact. DRB1 had the most TCR associations and HLA-C the fewest, a later analysis found, with rates varying by HLA locus. An analysis was carried out later, and it reportedly showed fewer N-insertions in an Asian-associated ancestry cluster than the approximately 700-donor mean.

As concerns this clone: The antigen is unknown.

The study ran its PCR with 60 Vbeta and 13 Jbeta primers. The method was immunoSEQ multiplex PCR; TCRdb's version includes in-frame clones alone and lacks a portion of them. There are 200,000 to 250,000 clones in the sample; around four fifths occur only once, and 0.58% lies in the top ten. The source material was PBMCs. This sequence was found in a woman in her thirties or forties in good health and CMV-seronegative.

In nucleotides, the CDR3 is TGTGCCAGCAGTTACTCCTATCACGCCGGGGAGCTGTTTTTT. Translation: CASSYSYHAGELFF. The J gene is TRBJ2-2, the V gene TRBV6-5; D gene uncertain. CDR1 and CDR2 from the germline V gene are MNHEY and SVGAGI. The CDR3 totals 14 residues. V was pared by 0 bases and J by 6 bases, with 8 bases between.